This is a list of T cell receptor beta chains from one sample in a study of CD8 T cells in ankylosing spondylitis. TCRdb used MiXCR to reprocess the 5' RACE reads, holding one entry per CDR3 protein. The sample carries hundreds of thousands of distinct CDR3 sequences, roughly 27% recorded once. Sequencing was done on a sample of blood, either unsorted or a sorted T cell fraction (not recorded which). Receptor source: a male donor with ankylosing spondylitis. The CDR3 runs from the conserved cysteine through the conserved F or W. A D gene is named only where the DNA matches it firmly. Only some rows state a clone size, as once, few, many or a class for expanded clones.

J gene | D gene | V gene | clone size | CDR3 protein | CDR3 DNA
TRBJ2-7 | TRBD2 | TRBV7-2 | many | CASSQPRSGGTGFEQYF | TGTGCCAGCAGCCAACCGCGGTCCGGGGGGACCGGTTTCGAGCAGTACTTC
TRBJ1-3 | NA | TRBV28 | NA | CASSRRGSGAYTIYF | TGTGCCAGCAGTAGAAGGGGGTCCGGGGCATACACCATATATTTT
TRBJ2-3 | NA | TRBV29-1 | few | CSAQLRGGPDTQYF | TGCAGCGCTCAACTGCGAGGGGGACCAGATACGCAGTATTTT
TRBJ2-3 | TRBD2 | TRBV29-1 | NA | CSVAPGLAGGITDTQYF | TGCAGCGTTGCACCAGGGCTAGCGGGAGGGATCACAGATACGCAGTATTTT
TRBJ1-3 | TRBD1 | TRBV5-1 | few | CASSREGQAPSGNTIYF | TGCGCCAGCAGCCGGGAGGGACAGGCCCCATCTGGAAACACCATATATTTT
TRBJ2-7 | NA | TRBV18 | NA | CASSPGVSGYYEQYF | TGTGCCAGCTCCCCAGGGGTTAGCGGATACTACGAGCAGTACTTC
TRBJ1-6 | NA | TRBV12-3/TRBV12-4 | NA | CASRLRQDSPLHF | TGTGCCAGCAGGTTACGACAGGATTCACCCCTCCACTTT
TRBJ1-5 | TRBD1 | TRBV2 | many | CASSGTGDQPQHF | TGTGCCAGCAGTGGGACAGGGGATCAGCCCCAGCATTTT
TRBJ2-1 | NA | TRBV4-2 | NA | CASSQDERRGSYNEQFF | TGTGCCAGCAGCCAAGATGAGCGGAGGGGATCCTACAATGAGCAGTTCTTC
TRBJ2-1 | NA | TRBV29-1 | NA | CSVERQGTYNEQFF | TGCAGCGTTGAGAGGCAGGGGACCTACAATGAGCAGTTCTTC
TRBJ2-3 | NA | TRBV12-3/TRBV12-4 | NA | CASSWREADTQYF | TGTGCCAGCAGTTGGCGGGAAGCAGATACGCAGTATTTT
TRBJ2-7 | TRBD2 | TRBV7-9 | few | CASSMTGTSYAREQYF | TGTGCCAGCAGCATGACCGGGACTAGCTACGCCCGAGAGCAGTACTTC
TRBJ2-2 | NA | TRBV7-7 | few | CASSLASDTGELFF | TGTGCCAGCAGCTTAGCGTCTGACACCGGGGAGCTGTTTTTT
TRBJ2-1 | TRBD2 | TRBV7-2 | NA | CASSFKTSRGSYNEQFF | TGTGCCAGCAGCTTCAAGACTAGCCGAGGCTCCTACAATGAGCAGTTCTTC
TRBJ2-2 | NA | TRBV3-1 | many | CASSQDYNTGELFF | TGTGCCAGCAGCCAAGATTATAACACCGGGGAGCTGTTTTTT